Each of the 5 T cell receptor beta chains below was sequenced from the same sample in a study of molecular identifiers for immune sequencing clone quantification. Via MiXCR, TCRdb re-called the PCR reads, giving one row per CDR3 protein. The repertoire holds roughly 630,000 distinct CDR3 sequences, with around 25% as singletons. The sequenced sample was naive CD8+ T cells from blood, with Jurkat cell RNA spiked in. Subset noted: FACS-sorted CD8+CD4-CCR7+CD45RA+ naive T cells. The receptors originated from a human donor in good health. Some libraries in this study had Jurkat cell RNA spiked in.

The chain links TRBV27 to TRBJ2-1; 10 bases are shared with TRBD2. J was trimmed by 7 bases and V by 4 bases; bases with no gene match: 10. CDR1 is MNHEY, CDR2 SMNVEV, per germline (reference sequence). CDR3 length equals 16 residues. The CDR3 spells CASSSLLAGGGNEQFF. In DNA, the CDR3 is TGTGCCAGCAGTTCCCTCTTAGCGGGAGGAGGTAATGAGCAGTTCTTC.

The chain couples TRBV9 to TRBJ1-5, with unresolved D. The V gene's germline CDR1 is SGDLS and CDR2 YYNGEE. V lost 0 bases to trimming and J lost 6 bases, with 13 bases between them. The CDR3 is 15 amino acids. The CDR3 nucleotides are TGTGCCAGCAGCGTAGGACACGCGCGCGGTCAGCCCCAGCATTTT. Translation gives CASSVGHARGQPQHF.

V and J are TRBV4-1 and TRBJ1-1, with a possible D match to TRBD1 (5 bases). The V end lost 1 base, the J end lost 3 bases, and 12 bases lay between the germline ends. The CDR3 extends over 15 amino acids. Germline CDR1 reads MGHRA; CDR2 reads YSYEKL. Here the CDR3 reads CASSQGGLGDTEAFF. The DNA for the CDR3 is TGCGCCAGCAGCCAAGGGGGATTGGGGGACACTGAAGCTTTCTTT.

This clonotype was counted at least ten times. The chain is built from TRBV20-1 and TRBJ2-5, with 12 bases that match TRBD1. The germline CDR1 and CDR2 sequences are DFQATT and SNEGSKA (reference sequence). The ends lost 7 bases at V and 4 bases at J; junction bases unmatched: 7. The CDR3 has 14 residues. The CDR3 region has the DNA TGCAGTGAGGAACGGGACAGGGGGCCAGAGACCCAGTACTTC. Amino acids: CSEERDRGPETQYF.

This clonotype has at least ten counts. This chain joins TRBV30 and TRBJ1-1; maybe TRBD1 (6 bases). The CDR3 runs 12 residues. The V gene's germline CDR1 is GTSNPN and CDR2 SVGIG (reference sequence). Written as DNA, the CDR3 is TGTGTCCTACAGGGCCTGAACACTGAAGCTTTCTTT. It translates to CVLQGLNTEAFF.